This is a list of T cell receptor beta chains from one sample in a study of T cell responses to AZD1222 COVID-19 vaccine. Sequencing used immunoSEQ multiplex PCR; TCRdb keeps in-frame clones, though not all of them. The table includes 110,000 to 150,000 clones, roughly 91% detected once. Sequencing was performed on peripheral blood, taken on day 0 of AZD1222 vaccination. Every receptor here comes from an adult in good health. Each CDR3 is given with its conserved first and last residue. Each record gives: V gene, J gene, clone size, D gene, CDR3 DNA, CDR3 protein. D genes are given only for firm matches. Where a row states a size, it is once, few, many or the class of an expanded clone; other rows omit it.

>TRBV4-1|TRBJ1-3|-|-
TGCGCCAGCAGCCAAGATCACTCGTCACCGTCTGGAAACACCATATATTTT
CASSQDHSSPSGNTIYF
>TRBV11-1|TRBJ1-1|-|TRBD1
TGTGCCAGCAGCTTTGAGGGGACAGTGGCTTTCTTT
CASSFEGTVAFF
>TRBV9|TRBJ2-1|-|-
TGTGCCAGCAGCGTAGGGAGGGCACACTACAATGAGCAGTTCTTC
CASSVGRAHYNEQFF
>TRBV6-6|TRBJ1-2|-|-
TGTGCCAGCAGCCAACCCCAGGGCCGGGGCTACACCTTC
CASSQPQGRGYTF
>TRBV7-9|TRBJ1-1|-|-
TGTGCCAGCAGCTTAGATCTCAACACTGAAGCTTTCTTT
CASSLDLNTEAFF
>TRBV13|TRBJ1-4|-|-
TGTGCCAGCAGCTTATTTGGATTGGAGGGTGAAAAACTGTTTTTT
CASSLFGLEGEKLFF
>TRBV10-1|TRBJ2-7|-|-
TGCGCCAGCAGTGAGGTCCCCAGAACTTACGAGCAGTACTTC
CASSEVPRTYEQYF
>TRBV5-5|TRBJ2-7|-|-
TGTGCCAGCAGCCACTCCTACGAGCAGTACTTC
CASSHSYEQYF
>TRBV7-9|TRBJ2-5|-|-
TGTGCCAGCAGCTTATCTGGAGAGACCCAGTACTTC
CASSLSGETQYF
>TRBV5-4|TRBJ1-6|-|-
TGTGCCAGCAGCGCATGGGGGGGGGCGAGTTCACCCCTCCACTTT
CASSAWGGASSPLHF
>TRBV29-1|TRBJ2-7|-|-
TGCAGCGGGGGGGACATCGTCTACGAGCAGTACTTC
CSGGDIVYEQYF
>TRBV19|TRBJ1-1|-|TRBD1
TGTGCCAGTAGTTACGATGACAGGGGGATGAACACTGAAGCTTTCTTT
CASSYDDRGMNTEAFF
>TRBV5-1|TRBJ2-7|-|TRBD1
TGCGCCAGCAGCTTGGGACAGGGTCTCAACGAGCAGTACTTC
CASSLGQGLNEQYF
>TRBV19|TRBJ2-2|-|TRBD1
TGTGCCAGTGGGGACAGGCCTCACACCGGGGAGCTGTTTTTT
CASGDRPHTGELFF
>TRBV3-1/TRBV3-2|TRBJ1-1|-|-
TGTGCCAGCAGCCAAGGACGAAACACTGAAGCTTTCTTT
CASSQGRNTEAFF
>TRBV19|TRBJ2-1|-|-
TGTGCCAGTAGTATAGATCTCGTGGAGCAGTTCTTC
CASSIDLVEQFF
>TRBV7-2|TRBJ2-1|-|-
TGTGCCAGCAGCTTATATGGTAGTACGGTTTCCTACAATGAGCAGTTCTTC
CASSLYGSTVSYNEQFF
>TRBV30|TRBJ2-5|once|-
TGTGCCTGGAGTGTACTCCCATTCCTCCGGGCCGCCCAGTACTTC
CAWSVLPFLRAAQYF
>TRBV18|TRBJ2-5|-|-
TGTGCCAGCTCCCCAAGGGGAGAGACCCAGTACTTC
CASSPRGETQYF
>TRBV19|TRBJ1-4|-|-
TGTGCCAGTAGTGGGATAGGCGAAAAACTGTTTTTT
CASSGIGEKLFF
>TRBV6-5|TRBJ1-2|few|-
TGTGCCAGCAGTATCGACGACCGTGGAGGCTACACCTTC
CASSIDDRGGYTF
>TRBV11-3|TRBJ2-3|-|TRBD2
TGTGCCAGCACACGAGGGGATATTAGCGGGGGCACAGATACGCAGTATTTT
CASTRGDISGGTDTQYF
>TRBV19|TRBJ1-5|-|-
TGTGCCAGTAGGGATCTTCGGTGGTCCAGTGGGCAGCCCCAGCATTTT
CASRDLRWSSGQPQHF
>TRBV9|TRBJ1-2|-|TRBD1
TGTGCCAGCAGCGCGGAAAGGGGGCCGCCCTATGGCTACACCTTC
CASSAERGPPYGYTF
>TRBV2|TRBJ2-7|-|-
TGTGCCAGCAGTGAACCGACTCACGAGCAGTACTTC
CASSEPTHEQYF
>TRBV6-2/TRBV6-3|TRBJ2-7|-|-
TGTGCCAGCAGTCGCGGCGGAGGGTTCACCTACGAGCAGTACTTC
CASSRGGGFTYEQYF
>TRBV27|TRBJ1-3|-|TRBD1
TGTGCCAGCAGTTTGACAGGGACTGGAAACACCATATATTTT
CASSLTGTGNTIYF
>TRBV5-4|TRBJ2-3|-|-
TGTGCCAGCAGCTTGTTTGGAGATACGCAGTATTTT
CASSLFGDTQYF
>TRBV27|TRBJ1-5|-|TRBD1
TGTGCCAGCAGTTTTACAGGGGGCGAGTTGGGGCAGCCCCAGCATTTT
CASSFTGGELGQPQHF